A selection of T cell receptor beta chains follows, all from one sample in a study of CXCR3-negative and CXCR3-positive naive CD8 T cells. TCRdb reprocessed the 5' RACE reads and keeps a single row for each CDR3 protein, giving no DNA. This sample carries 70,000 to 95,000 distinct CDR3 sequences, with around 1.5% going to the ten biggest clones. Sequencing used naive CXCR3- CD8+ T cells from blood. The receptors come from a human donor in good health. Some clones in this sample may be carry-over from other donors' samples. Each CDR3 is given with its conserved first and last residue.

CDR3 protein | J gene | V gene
CASSPGTGPSVDF | TRBJ2-7 | TRBV5-6
CASSQGGIRTDTQYF | TRBJ2-3 | TRBV23-1
CASTPGQGVYEQYF | TRBJ2-7 | TRBV6-6
CASSTKSGTDIQYF | TRBJ2-4 | TRBV7-9
CASSIGQDFTYNEQFF | TRBJ2-1 | TRBV14
CSASGTEVSSTDTQYF | TRBJ2-3 | TRBV20-1
CASSLPRVAGPETQYF | TRBJ2-5 | TRBV12-3/TRBV12-4
CSVGPALNEQFF | TRBJ2-1 | TRBV29-1
CSARNRGAHEQYF | TRBJ2-7 | TRBV20-1
CASSRQGNSNYGYTF | TRBJ1-2 | TRBV28
CSAYPGLASYEQYF | TRBJ2-7 | TRBV20-1
CASTPIAGGPGDTQYF | TRBJ2-3 | TRBV21-1
CASSFSSGGVTDTQYF | TRBJ2-3 | TRBV12-3/TRBV12-4
CASSLLGLASYNEQFF | TRBJ2-1 | TRBV7-3
CASSQDRQEDLNSPLHF | TRBJ1-6 | TRBV4-3
CSVYGQGGPYEQYF | TRBJ2-7 | TRBV29-1
CASSRGGETYEQYF | TRBJ2-7 | TRBV12-3/TRBV12-4
CASSSPRTGMGHTAGELFF | TRBJ2-2 | TRBV5-1
CSVEVAGAYEQYF | TRBJ2-7 | TRBV29-1
CASTPSGLAGFHYNEQFF | TRBJ2-1 | TRBV11-2
CASRKDRAIDGYTF | TRBJ1-2 | TRBV10-1
CASSPFSGTTDTQYF | TRBJ2-3 | TRBV12-3/TRBV12-4
CASSLRLLTGASNEKLFF | TRBJ1-4 | TRBV3-1
CASSLGQGKNIQYF | TRBJ2-4 | TRBV5-6
CASSEWTSGDTDTQYF | TRBJ2-3 | TRBV25-1
CASLDADTQYF | TRBJ2-3 | TRBV6-6
CASSIIPGGQETQYF | TRBJ2-5 | TRBV7-3
CASSLVLYGYTF | TRBJ1-2 | TRBV7-9
CSVDSVAGGGGSYNEQFF | TRBJ2-1 | TRBV29-1
CASSFLADSYEQYF | TRBJ2-7 | TRBV28
CSVDPARGQETQYF | TRBJ2-5 | TRBV29-1
CASSFSGGSYNEQFF | TRBJ2-1 | TRBV7-9
CASSLGQGRYNEQFF | TRBJ2-1 | TRBV7-9
CAWSSGGPQETQYF | TRBJ2-5 | TRBV30
CSARGTGAGETMYNEQFF | TRBJ2-1 | TRBV20-1
CASSQEILAGDRWYEQYF | TRBJ2-7 | TRBV3-1
CASRKGADGYTF | TRBJ1-2 | TRBV27
CSVGGTSGGTHQNEQFF | TRBJ2-1 | TRBV29-1
CASSYSNGYNEQFF | TRBJ2-1 | TRBV6-5
CSVEYRGQFTDTQYF | TRBJ2-3 | TRBV29-1
CSVQGEGQSSYNEQFF | TRBJ2-1 | TRBV29-1
CASSPDRRNYALAYNEQFF | TRBJ2-1 | TRBV5-1
CASSLVGGGRELFF | TRBJ2-2 | TRBV7-8
CASSLKTNYEQYF | TRBJ2-7 | TRBV5-1
CASSSNDRGLTDTQYF | TRBJ2-3 | TRBV27